The T cell receptor beta chain under discussion was sequenced for a study of T cells after yellow fever vaccination. On the study more broadly: Fractions of low cell number were prepared using SMART-Seq v4 Ultra Low Input. Study-wide findings and caveats: There was a small share of clonotypes that showed up in both the CD4 and CD8 compartments.

The CDR3 runs 16 residues. CDR1 is SGHTA and CDR2 is FQGNSA in the germline V gene. Deletions cut 2 bases from V and 5 bases from J, with 18 bases between. Making TCR cDNA involved 5'RACE template switching, which added UMIs and a universal primer site. TCRdb reprocessed the 5' RACE reads via MiXCR and lists one record per CDR3 protein. This table has hundreds of thousands of distinct CDR3 sequences, around 9.3% appearing once. In its sample, this clonotype was seen many times. Its antigen is not known. This receptor was obtained from a man younger than 35 who received the YFV17D yellow fever vaccine. Here the sequenced sample was CD4+ T cells sorted from PBMCs, taken 5 days after the yellow fever booster vaccination. The rearrangement joins TRBV7-2 to TRBJ2-5, with D possibly being TRBD2 (5 bases). In DNA form, the CDR3 reads TGTGCCAGCAGCTTAAAGGCGGTTAGGCCGGGGGAGACCCAGTACTTC. This codes for CASSLKAVRPGETQYF. The full variable domain, completed using reference TRBV7-2 and TRBJ2-5, is GAGVSQSPSNKVTEKGKDVELRCDPISGHTALYWYRQSLGQGLEFLIYFQGNSAPDKSGLPSDRFSAERTGGSVSTLTIQRTQQEDSAVYLCASSLKAVRPGETQYFGPGTRLLVL.